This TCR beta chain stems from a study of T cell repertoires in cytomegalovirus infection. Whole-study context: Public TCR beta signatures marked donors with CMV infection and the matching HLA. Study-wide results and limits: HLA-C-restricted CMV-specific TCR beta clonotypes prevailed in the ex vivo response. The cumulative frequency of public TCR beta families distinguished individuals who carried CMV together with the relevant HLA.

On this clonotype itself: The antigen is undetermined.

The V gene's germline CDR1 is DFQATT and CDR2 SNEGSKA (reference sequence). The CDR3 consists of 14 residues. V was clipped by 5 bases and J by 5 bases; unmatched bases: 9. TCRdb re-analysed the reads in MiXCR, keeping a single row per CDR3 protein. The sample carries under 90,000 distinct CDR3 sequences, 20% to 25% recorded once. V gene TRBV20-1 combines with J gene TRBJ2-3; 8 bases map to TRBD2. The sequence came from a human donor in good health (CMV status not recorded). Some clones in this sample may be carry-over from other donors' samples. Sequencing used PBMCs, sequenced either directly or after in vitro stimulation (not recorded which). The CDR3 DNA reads TGCAGTGCTCGCTCAATAGCGGGAAGAGATACGCAGTATTTT. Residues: CSARSIAGRDTQYF.